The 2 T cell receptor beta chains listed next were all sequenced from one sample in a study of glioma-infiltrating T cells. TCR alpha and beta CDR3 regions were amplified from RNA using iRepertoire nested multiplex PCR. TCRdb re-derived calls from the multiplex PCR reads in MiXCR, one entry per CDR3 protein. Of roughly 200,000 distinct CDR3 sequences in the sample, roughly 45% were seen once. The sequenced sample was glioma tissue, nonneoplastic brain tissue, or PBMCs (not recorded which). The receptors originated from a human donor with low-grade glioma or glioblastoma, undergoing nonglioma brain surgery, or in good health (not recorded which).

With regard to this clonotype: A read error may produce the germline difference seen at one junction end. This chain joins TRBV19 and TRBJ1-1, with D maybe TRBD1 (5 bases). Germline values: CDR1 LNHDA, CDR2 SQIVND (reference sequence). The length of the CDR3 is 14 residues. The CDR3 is CASSTLRENTEALF. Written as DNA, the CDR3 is TGTGCCAGCTCAACTCTCAGGGAGAACACTGAAGCTTTATTT.

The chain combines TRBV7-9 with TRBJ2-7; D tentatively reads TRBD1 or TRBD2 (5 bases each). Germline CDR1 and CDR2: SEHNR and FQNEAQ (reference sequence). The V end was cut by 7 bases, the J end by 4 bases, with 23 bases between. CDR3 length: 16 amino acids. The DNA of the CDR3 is TGTGCCAGCACCCCCATTTGGCGCCGGGGCCTATACGAGCAGTACTTC. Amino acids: CASTPIWRRGLYEQYF. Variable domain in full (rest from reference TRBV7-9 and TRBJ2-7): DTGVSQNPRHKITKRGQNVTFRCDPISEHNRLYWYRQTLGQGPEFLTYFQNEAQLEKSRLLSDRFSAERPKGSFSTLEIQRTEQGDSAMYLCASTPIWRRGLYEQYFGPGTRLTVT.